Listed below are T cell receptor beta chains from one sample, sequenced in a study of beta chain features in type 1 diabetes. Here immunoSEQ multiplex PCR was the method, and the copy in TCRdb shows in-frame clones only, minus some. This table has 150,000 to 200,000 clones, approximately 8.1% appearing once. The sequenced material came from central memory CD4+ T cells from blood. The source of these receptors is a man younger than 30 with type 1 diabetes. Both conserved end residues are part of each CDR3. A D gene is named only where the DNA matches it firmly. Expanded clones are given a class, and other clones once, few, many or no size at all.

v_gene: TRBV29-1; j_gene: TRBJ2-7; abundance: .; d_gene: TRBD2; CDR3aa: CSVLAGLGDEQYF; CDR3nt: TGCAGCGTACTAGCGGGATTAGGCGACGAGCAGTACTTC
v_gene: TRBV30; j_gene: TRBJ1-4; abundance: .; d_gene: .; CDR3aa: CAWTGVGGEKLFF; CDR3nt: TGTGCCTGGACAGGGGTCGGAGGTGAAAAACTGTTTTTT
v_gene: TRBV30; j_gene: TRBJ2-7; abundance: few; d_gene: .; CDR3aa: CAWSLTYEQYF; CDR3nt: TGTGCCTGGAGTCTAACCTACGAGCAGTACTTC
v_gene: TRBV5-1; j_gene: TRBJ1-1; abundance: few; d_gene: .; CDR3aa: CASSLGGSNTEAFF; CDR3nt: TGCGCCAGCAGCTTAGGGGGTTCCAACACTGAAGCTTTCTTT
v_gene: TRBV28; j_gene: TRBJ2-7; abundance: few; d_gene: TRBD1; CDR3aa: CASSPGQGVSYEQYF; CDR3nt: TGTGCCAGCAGCCCCGGACAGGGGGTGTCCTACGAGCAGTACTTC
v_gene: TRBV29-1; j_gene: TRBJ2-7; abundance: .; d_gene: .; CDR3aa: CSVESGPNYEQYF; CDR3nt: TGCAGCGTTGAATCAGGTCCGAACTACGAGCAGTACTTC
v_gene: TRBV28; j_gene: TRBJ2-5; abundance: .; d_gene: TRBD2; CDR3aa: CASSFSGREGETQYF; CDR3nt: TGTGCCAGCAGTTTTTCCGGGAGGGAGGGGGAGACCCAGTACTTC
v_gene: TRBV28; j_gene: TRBJ2-7; abundance: .; d_gene: TRBD2; CDR3aa: CASSLGLAGASYEQYF; CDR3nt: TGTGCCAGCAGTTTAGGGCTAGCGGGAGCGTCCTACGAGCAGTACTTC
v_gene: TRBV9; j_gene: TRBJ1-2; abundance: .; d_gene: .; CDR3aa: CASSVTYRGYTF; CDR3nt: TGTGCCAGCAGCGTCACATACAGGGGCTACACCTTC
v_gene: TRBV23-1; j_gene: TRBJ2-2; abundance: few; d_gene: .; CDR3aa: CASSRSLFLGPGELFF; CDR3nt: TGCGCCAGCAGTCGCTCCCTGTTCCTTGGGCCCGGGGAGCTGTTTTTT
v_gene: TRBV2; j_gene: TRBJ2-1; abundance: few; d_gene: .; CDR3aa: CASTLRVEEQFF; CDR3nt: TGTGCCAGCACCCTCAGGGTGGAGGAGCAGTTCTTC
v_gene: TRBV6-5; j_gene: TRBJ1-5; abundance: few; d_gene: TRBD1; CDR3aa: CASSYSGQLSNQPQHF; CDR3nt: TGTGCCAGCAGTTACTCGGGACAGCTTAGCAATCAGCCCCAGCATTTT
v_gene: TRBV5-1; j_gene: TRBJ2-6; abundance: .; d_gene: TRBD1; CDR3aa: CASSYNRPGQGQLAGANVLTF; CDR3nt: TGCGCCAGCAGCTATAACCGCCCGGGACAGGGCCAACTGGCTGGGGCCAACGTCCTGACTTTC
v_gene: TRBV30; j_gene: TRBJ1-6; abundance: .; d_gene: .; CDR3aa: CAWARQAGNSPLHF; CDR3nt: TGTGCCTGGGCTAGACAGGCCGGTAATTCACCCCTCCACTTT
v_gene: TRBV27; j_gene: TRBJ2-7; abundance: few; d_gene: .; CDR3aa: CASSLFPGEQYF; CDR3nt: TGTGCCAGCAGCCTTTTTCCGGGGGAGCAGTACTTC
v_gene: TRBV18; j_gene: TRBJ1-1; abundance: few; d_gene: TRBD1; CDR3aa: CASSRQGVATEAFF; CDR3nt: TGTGCCAGCTCACGACAGGGGGTGGCGACTGAAGCTTTCTTT
v_gene: TRBV5-1; j_gene: TRBJ1-1; abundance: few; d_gene: TRBD1; CDR3aa: CASSLASTGVQNTEAFF; CDR3nt: TGCGCCAGCAGCTTGGCCAGCACAGGGGTCCAGAACACTGAAGCTTTCTTT
v_gene: TRBV6-6; j_gene: TRBJ2-1; abundance: few; d_gene: .; CDR3aa: CASSLQGRGDEQFF; CDR3nt: TGTGCCAGCAGTTTACAGGGCCGGGGGGATGAGCAGTTCTTC
v_gene: TRBV7-2; j_gene: TRBJ2-5; abundance: .; d_gene: .; CDR3aa: CASSREAETQYF; CDR3nt: TGTGCCAGCAGCCGAGAGGCAGAGACCCAGTACTTC
v_gene: TRBV27; j_gene: TRBJ2-2; abundance: .; d_gene: .; CDR3aa: CASSTNYYTGELFF; CDR3nt: TGTGCCAGTTCCACCAACTACTATACCGGGGAGCTGTTTTTT
v_gene: TRBV9; j_gene: TRBJ2-5; abundance: .; d_gene: .; CDR3aa: CASSVGHLETQYF; CDR3nt: TGTGCCAGCAGCGTAGGGCATTTGGAGACCCAGTACTTC
v_gene: TRBV29-1; j_gene: TRBJ2-1; abundance: .; d_gene: TRBD2; CDR3aa: CSVEDHGTRDEQFF; CDR3nt: TGCAGCGTTGAAGATCATGGGACTAGAGATGAGCAGTTCTTC
v_gene: TRBV18; j_gene: TRBJ1-5; abundance: few; d_gene: .; CDR3aa: CASSPATGYNQPQHF; CDR3nt: TGTGCCAGCTCACCAGCAACAGGCTACAATCAGCCCCAGCATTTT
v_gene: TRBV11-2; j_gene: TRBJ2-1; abundance: .; d_gene: TRBD2; CDR3aa: CASSYQRGGSNEQFF; CDR3nt: TGTGCCAGCAGTTACCAGCGGGGGGGCTCCAATGAGCAGTTCTTC
v_gene: TRBV9; j_gene: TRBJ2-7; abundance: few; d_gene: TRBD2; CDR3aa: CASSGAGAKSYEQYF; CDR3nt: TGTGCCAGCAGCGGAGCGGGGGCCAAGAGCTACGAGCAGTACTTC
v_gene: TRBV7-6; j_gene: TRBJ2-5; abundance: many; d_gene: TRBD2; CDR3aa: CASSLGPAGGSNQETQYF; CDR3nt: TGTGCCAGCAGCTTGGGTCCAGCGGGGGGATCCAACCAAGAGACCCAGTACTTC
v_gene: TRBV5-5; j_gene: TRBJ1-1; abundance: few; d_gene: .; CDR3aa: CASSVEGGVGTEAFF; CDR3nt: TGTGCCAGCAGCGTCGAGGGGGGGGTAGGCACTGAAGCTTTCTTT
v_gene: TRBV10-2; j_gene: TRBJ2-7; abundance: few; d_gene: .; CDR3aa: CASSGQGRAYEQYF; CDR3nt: TGCGCCAGCAGCGGACAAGGAAGGGCCTACGAGCAGTACTTC
v_gene: TRBV18; j_gene: TRBJ1-1; abundance: few; d_gene: TRBD1; CDR3aa: CASSSDQGVSTEAFF; CDR3nt: TGTGCCAGCTCTTCAGATCAGGGGGTTAGCACTGAAGCTTTCTTT
v_gene: TRBV19; j_gene: TRBJ2-6; abundance: few; d_gene: .; CDR3aa: CASSMGLKYSSGANVLTF; CDR3nt: TGTGCCAGTAGTATGGGGCTCAAATATAGTTCTGGGGCCAACGTCCTGACTTTC